This T cell receptor (beta chain) was documented in a study of T cell repertoires in cytomegalovirus infection. About the research overall: Public TCR beta signatures were indicative of both CMV infection and a matching HLA type.

This clonotype appeared a few times. Its specificity is unknown. The CDR3 spans 13 residues. Trimming took 2 bases from V and 6 from J, leaving 8 bases between them. The germline CDR1 and CDR2 sequences are SGHVS and FNYEAQ. Overall study results and limits: Dominating the ex vivo response were HLA-C-restricted CMV-specific TCR beta clonotypes.

Using its own MiXCR run on the reads, TCRdb lists one record per CDR3 protein. The sample lists approximately 200,000 distinct CDR3 sequences; approximately 22% were seen once. The chain uses TRBV7-6 and TRBJ2-1; D gene ambiguous. Sample: CD8+ T cells from PBMCs. The sequence derives from a human donor in good health (CMV status not recorded). Some clones in this sample may be carry-over from other donors' samples. The CDR3 loop is CASSLKAGNEQFF. The DNA for the CDR3 is TGTGCCAGCAGCTTAAAGGCAGGCAATGAGCAGTTCTTC.